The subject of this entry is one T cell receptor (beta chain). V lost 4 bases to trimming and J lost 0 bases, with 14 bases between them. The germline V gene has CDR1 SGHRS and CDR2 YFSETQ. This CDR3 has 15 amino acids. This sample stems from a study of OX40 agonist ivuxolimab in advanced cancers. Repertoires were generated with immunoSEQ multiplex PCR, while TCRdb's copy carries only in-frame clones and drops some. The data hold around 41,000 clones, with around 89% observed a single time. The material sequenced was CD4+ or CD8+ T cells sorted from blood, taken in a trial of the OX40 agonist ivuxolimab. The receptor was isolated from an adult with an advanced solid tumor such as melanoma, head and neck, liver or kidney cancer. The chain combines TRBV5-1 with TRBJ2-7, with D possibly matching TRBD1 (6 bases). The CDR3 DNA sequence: TGCGCCAGCAGCCATACGGCAGGGGCCTCCTACGAGCAGTACTTC. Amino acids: CASSHTAGASYEQYF.